One sample yielded the 5 T cell receptor beta chains listed below, sequenced in a study of blood T cell repertoires in COVID-19. Clones were read by immunoSEQ multiplex PCR, and TCRdb kept only the in-frame ones, dropping some. The sample includes 100,000 or so clones, about 75% of them seen just once. The sequencing sample was made of peripheral blood. The receptors stem from a woman aged 70-85 years with acute or convalescent COVID-19.

This clone was observed a single time. The chain employs TRBV5-4 and TRBJ2-2, with 9 bases lining up with TRBD1. Germline-derived CDR1 and CDR2 are SGHNT and YYREEE (reference sequence). The V and J ends lost 0 bases and 1 base, in that order; junction bases with no gene match: 4. The CDR3 sequence is 17 residues long. CDR3 DNA: TGTGCCAGCAGCTTGGCGGGACAGGGCCTGAACACCGGGGAGCTGTTTTTT. This sequence encodes CASSLAGQGLNTGELFF.

The chain uses TRBV15 and TRBJ1-2; TRBD1 agrees at 9 bases. The CDR3 contains 14 residues. With V trimmed by 3 bases and J by 5 bases, 4 bases remained unmatched. Germline lookup yields CDR1 LNHNV and CDR2 YYDKDF (reference sequence). This chain's CDR3 is CATSSADRGYGYTF. As DNA, the CDR3 is TGTGCCACCAGCAGTGCGGACAGGGGATATGGCTACACCTTC.

V is TRBV3-1 (or the pseudogene TRBV3-2) and J is TRBJ2-7; D is uncertain. The CDR3 is made up of 13 amino acids. V was shortened by 3 bases and J by 0 bases, with 6 bases between the two germline ends. CDR1 and CDR2 from the germline V gene are LGHDT and YNNKEL (reference sequence). The CDR3 nucleotides are TGTGCCAGCAGCCATCCCAGCTCCTACGAGCAGTACTTC. Translated, it gives CASSHPSSYEQYF.

The chain uses TRBV5-3 and TRBJ1-2; D possibly corresponds to TRBD1 (5 bases). TRBV5-3 is labeled an ORF, and its function is uncertain. The CDR3 covers 17 residues. V lost 3 bases and J lost 1, with 19 bases in between. The CDR3 coding sequence is TGTGCCAGAAGCTGGGAGGTGGCAGGGCCCTTTAACTATGGCTACACCTTC. Translating gives CARSWEVAGPFNYGYTF.

V gene TRBV6-4 combines with J gene TRBJ1-4; D uncertain. The CDR3 sequence is 13 residues long. Trimming removed 7 bases from V and 8 bases from J, with 14 bases in between. Germline V gives CDR1 MRHNA, CDR2 SNTAGT. CDR3 bases: TGTGCCAGCACCCTTCCAGTTTTGGAAAAACTGTTTTTT. The encoded protein is CASTLPVLEKLFF.